This passage covers 11 T cell receptor beta chains from one sample sequenced in a study of blood T cell repertoires in COVID-19. Assay: immunoSEQ multiplex PCR; the TCRdb copy retains only in-frame clones and omits some. The data contain some 350,000 clones, 75% to 90% of them singletons. The sequenced sample consisted of PBMCs or T cells enriched from blood (not recorded which). The receptors shown here come from a man between 18 and 29 years old who had recovered from COVID-19.

The rearrangement joins TRBV13 to TRBJ2-1; D possibly corresponds to TRBD2 (5 bases). The germline V gene encodes CDR1 PRHDT and CDR2 FYEKMQ (reference sequence). This CDR3 spans 16 amino acids. The ends were cut back, 4 bases at V and 1 base at J, with 14 bases in the middle. The CDR3 region has the DNA TGTGCCAGCAGCTCGCCGGAAGGGAGTTCCTACAATGAGCAGTTCTTC. Encoded protein: CASSSPEGSSYNEQFF.

The chain links TRBV25-1 to TRBJ2-2; D gene unclear. The CDR3 is made up of 15 amino acids. CDR1 and CDR2 from the germline V gene are MGHDK and SYGVNS. The germline V and J ends were trimmed by 3 bases and 0 bases, with 8 bases remaining between them. CDR3 nucleotides: TGTGCCAGCAGTGAGGCCAGGACGAACACCGGGGAGCTGTTTTTT. Translating gives CASSEARTNTGELFF.

The rearrangement uses TRBV7-9 and TRBJ2-7; D gene uncertain. V was cut by 1 base and J by 2 bases, with 9 bases left in between. The CDR3 contains 14 residues. Germline CDR1 is SEHNR and CDR2 is FQNEAQ (reference sequence). For the CDR3, the DNA is TGTGCCAGCAGCTTAGACGCAGCGACCTACGAGCAGTACTTC. Encoded protein: CASSLDAATYEQYF.

The chain recombines TRBV5-1 with TRBJ1-2; the match to TRBD1 covers 9 bases. With V trimmed by 3 bases and J by 4 bases, 13 bases remained unmatched. The V gene's germline CDR1 is SGHRS and CDR2 YFSETQ. This CDR3 comprises 17 residues. CDR3 nucleotides: TGCGCCAGCAGCTACGGACAGGGGCGGACGCCGCTCTATGGCTACACCTTC. Its translation is CASSYGQGRTPLYGYTF.

The chain carries TRBV6-2 or TRBV6-3 and TRBJ2-7; 8 bases line up with TRBD1. Trimming at V came to 0 bases and at J to 0 bases, leaving 10 bases not matched to a gene. Germline CDR1 MNHEY, CDR2 SVGEGT. This CDR3 contains 18 residues. The CDR3 loop is CASSYSMAGQDFSYEQYF. As DNA, the CDR3 is TGTGCCAGCAGTTACTCGATGGCGGGACAGGACTTCTCCTACGAGCAGTACTTC.

The chain has TRBV7-2 and TRBJ2-3; D not resolved. Between the trimmed V and J ends, which lost 5 bases and 6 bases, there was a span of 9 bases. The CDR3 has 12 residues. The germline V gene has CDR1 SGHTA and CDR2 FQGNSA. As DNA, the CDR3 is TGTGCCAGCAGCCCTACGAAGGATACGCAGTATTTT. This codes for CASSPTKDTQYF.

The rearrangement joins TRBV12-5 to TRBJ1-3; unclear D gene. V was clipped by 0 bases and J by 2 bases, with 11 bases between them. CDR1 and CDR2 from the germline V gene are LGHNT and FRNRAP. The CDR3 is made up of 16 amino acids. CDR3 loop: CASGLVLGPPGNTIYF. The CDR3, as DNA: TGTGCTAGTGGTTTGGTACTTGGTCCCCCTGGAAACACCATATATTTT.

The chain is built from TRBV7-8 and TRBJ2-3; 8 bases are shared with TRBD2. CDR1 is SGHVS, CDR2 FQNEAQ, per germline. The CDR3 runs to 16 residues. V lost 10 bases and J lost 1; bases outside the gene matches: 13. The CDR3 DNA sequence: TGTGCCACCCTGAAGGATCGGGGGGGCGGCACAGATACGCAGTATTTT. Its protein is CATLKDRGGGTDTQYF.

The genes are TRBV3-1 (or the pseudogene TRBV3-2) and TRBJ2-1; 8 bases map to TRBD1. Unmatched junction bases numbered 5, after V lost 4 bases and J lost 3 bases. Germline values: CDR1 LGHDT, CDR2 YNNKEL (reference sequence). This CDR3 has 15 amino acids. The CDR3 reads CASSPSGQGYNEQFF. The CDR3 coding sequence is TGTGCCAGCAGCCCCTCCGGACAGGGCTACAATGAGCAGTTCTTC.

V and J are TRBV14 and TRBJ2-1; D might be TRBD1 (5 bases). V lost 4 bases to trimming and J lost 4 bases, with 14 bases between them. The germline CDR1 and CDR2 sequences are SGHDN and FVKESK. This CDR3 spans 15 amino acids. CDR3 residues: CASSLGASEYNEQFF. Here the CDR3 DNA reads TGTGCCAGCAGCCTAGGGGCTTCAGAATACAATGAGCAGTTCTTC.

The chain employs TRBV28 and TRBJ1-5; D is perhaps TRBD1 (6 bases). The germline gives CDR1 MDHEN, CDR2 SYDVKM. CDR3 length equals 16 residues. The germline V and J ends were trimmed by 3 bases and 2 bases, with 14 bases remaining between them. The CDR3 nucleotides read TGTGCCAGCAGTTTGAGGGGGTCCTCAGGCAATCAGCCCCAGCATTTT. Protein product: CASSLRGSSGNQPQHF.